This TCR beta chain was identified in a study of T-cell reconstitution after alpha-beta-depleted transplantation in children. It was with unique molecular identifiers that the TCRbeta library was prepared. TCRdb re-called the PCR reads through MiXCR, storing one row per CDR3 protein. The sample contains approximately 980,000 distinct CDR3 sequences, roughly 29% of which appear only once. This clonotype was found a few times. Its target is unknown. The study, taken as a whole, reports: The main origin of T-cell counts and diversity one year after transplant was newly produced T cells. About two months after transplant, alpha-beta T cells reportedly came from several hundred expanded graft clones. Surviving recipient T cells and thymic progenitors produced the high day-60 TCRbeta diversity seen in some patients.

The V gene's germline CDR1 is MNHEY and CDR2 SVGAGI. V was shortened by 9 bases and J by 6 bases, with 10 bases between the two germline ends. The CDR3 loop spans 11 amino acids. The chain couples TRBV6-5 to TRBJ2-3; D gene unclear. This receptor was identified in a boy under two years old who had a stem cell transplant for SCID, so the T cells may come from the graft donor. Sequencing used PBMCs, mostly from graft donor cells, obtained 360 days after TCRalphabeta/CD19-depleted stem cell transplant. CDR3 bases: TGTGCCAGGACATTGAGGGATACGCAGTATTTT. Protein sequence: CARTLRDTQYF.